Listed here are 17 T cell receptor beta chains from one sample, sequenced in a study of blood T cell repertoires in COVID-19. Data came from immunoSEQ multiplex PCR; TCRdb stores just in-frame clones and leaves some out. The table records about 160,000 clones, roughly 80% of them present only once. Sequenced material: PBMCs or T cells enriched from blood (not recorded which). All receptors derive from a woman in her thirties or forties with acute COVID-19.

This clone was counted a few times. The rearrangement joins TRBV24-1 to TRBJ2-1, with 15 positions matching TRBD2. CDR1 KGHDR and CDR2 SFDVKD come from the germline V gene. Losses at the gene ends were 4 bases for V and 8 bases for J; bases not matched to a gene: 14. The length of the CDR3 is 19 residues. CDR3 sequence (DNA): TGTGCCACCAGTGACATACATCGGACTAGCGGGAGGGCCGCGTATGAGCAGTTCTTC. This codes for CATSDIHRTSGRAAYEQFF.

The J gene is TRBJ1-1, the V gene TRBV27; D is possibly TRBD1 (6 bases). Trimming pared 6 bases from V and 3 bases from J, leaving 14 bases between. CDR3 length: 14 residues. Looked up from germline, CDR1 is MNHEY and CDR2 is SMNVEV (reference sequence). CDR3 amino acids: CASSPGGADTEAFF. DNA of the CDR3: TGTGCCAGCAGCCCCGGGGGGGCGGACACTGAAGCTTTCTTT.

The chain's CDR3 is CASSGTSGPRLNEQFF. In DNA, the CDR3 is TGCGCCAGCAGTGGGACTAGCGGGCCCCGTCTCAATGAGCAGTTCTTC. The chain is built from TRBV10-2 and TRBJ2-1; 11 bases fit TRBD2. The length of the CDR3 is 16 residues. V shed 4 bases, J shed 6 bases, and the junction held 8 bases outside the gene matches. Germline V gene lookup returns CDR1 WSHSY and CDR2 SAAADI.

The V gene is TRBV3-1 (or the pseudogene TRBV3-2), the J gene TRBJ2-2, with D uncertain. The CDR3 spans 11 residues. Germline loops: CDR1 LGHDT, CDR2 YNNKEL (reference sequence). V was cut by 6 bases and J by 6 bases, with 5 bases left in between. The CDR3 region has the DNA TGTGCCAGCAGTGGGCCCGGGGAGCTGTTTTTT. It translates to CASSGPGELFF.

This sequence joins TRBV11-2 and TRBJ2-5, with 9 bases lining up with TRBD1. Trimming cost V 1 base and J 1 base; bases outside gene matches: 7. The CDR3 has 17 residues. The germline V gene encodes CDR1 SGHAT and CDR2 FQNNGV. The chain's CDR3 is CASSLAKQGAPQETQYF. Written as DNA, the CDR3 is TGTGCCAGCAGCTTAGCAAAACAGGGGGCCCCCCAAGAGACCCAGTACTTC.

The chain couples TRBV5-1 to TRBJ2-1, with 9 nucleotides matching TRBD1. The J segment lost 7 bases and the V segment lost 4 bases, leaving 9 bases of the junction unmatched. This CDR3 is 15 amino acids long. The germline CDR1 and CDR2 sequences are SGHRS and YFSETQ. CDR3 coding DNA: TGCGCCAGCAGCCTGGGACAGGGTGGGTTGAATGAGCAGTTCTTC. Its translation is CASSLGQGGLNEQFF.

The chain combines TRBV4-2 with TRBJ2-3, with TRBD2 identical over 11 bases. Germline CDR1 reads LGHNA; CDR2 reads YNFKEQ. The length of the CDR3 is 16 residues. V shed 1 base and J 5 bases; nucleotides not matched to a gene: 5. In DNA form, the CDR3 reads TGTGCCAGCAGCCAAGCGGCTAGCGGGAGGATAGATACGCAGTATTTT. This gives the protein CASSQAASGRIDTQYF.

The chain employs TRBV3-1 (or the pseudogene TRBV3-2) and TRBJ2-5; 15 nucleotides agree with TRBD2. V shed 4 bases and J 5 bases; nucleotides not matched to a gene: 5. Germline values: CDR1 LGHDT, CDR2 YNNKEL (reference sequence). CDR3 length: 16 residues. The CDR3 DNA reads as TGTGCCAGCAGCCGGACTAGCGGGAGGGCCGGGGAGACCCAGTACTTC. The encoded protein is CASSRTSGRAGETQYF.

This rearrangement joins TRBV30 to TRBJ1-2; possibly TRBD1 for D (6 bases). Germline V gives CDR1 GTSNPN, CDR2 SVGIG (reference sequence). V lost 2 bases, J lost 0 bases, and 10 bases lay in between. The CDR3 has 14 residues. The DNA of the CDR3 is TGTGCCTGGAGTCTGGACAGCTCTAACTATGGCTACACCTTC. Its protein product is CAWSLDSSNYGYTF.

Here the CDR3 reads CASSPAGREYQPQHF. In DNA form, the CDR3 reads TGTGCCAGCAGCCCTGCAGGACGGGAGTATCAGCCCCAGCATTTT. V usage is TRBV7-2 and J usage is TRBJ1-5, with D unresolved. V lost 5 bases, J lost 5 bases, and 16 bases lay in between. Germline-derived CDR1 and CDR2 are SGHTA and FQGNSA. The CDR3 extends over 15 amino acids.

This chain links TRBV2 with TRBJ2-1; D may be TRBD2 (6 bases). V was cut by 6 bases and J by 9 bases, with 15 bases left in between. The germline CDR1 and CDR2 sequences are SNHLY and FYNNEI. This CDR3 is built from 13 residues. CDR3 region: CASRGGSAAEQFF. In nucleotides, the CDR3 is TGTGCCAGCAGGGGAGGTAGCGCGGCTGAGCAGTTCTTC.

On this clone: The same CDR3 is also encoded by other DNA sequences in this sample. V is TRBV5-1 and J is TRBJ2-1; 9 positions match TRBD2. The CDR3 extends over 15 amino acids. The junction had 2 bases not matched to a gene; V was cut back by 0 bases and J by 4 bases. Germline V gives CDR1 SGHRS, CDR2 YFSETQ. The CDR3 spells CASSLGLAGYNEQFF. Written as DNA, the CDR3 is TGCGCCAGCAGCTTGGGGCTAGCGGGATACAATGAGCAGTTCTTC.

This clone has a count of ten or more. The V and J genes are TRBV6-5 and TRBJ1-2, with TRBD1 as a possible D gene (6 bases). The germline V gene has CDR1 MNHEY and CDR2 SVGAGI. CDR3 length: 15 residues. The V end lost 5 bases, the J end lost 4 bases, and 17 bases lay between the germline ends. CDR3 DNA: TGTGCCAGCAGTACCCAGGGGAGCGGAACCTATGGCTACACCTTC. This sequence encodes CASSTQGSGTYGYTF.

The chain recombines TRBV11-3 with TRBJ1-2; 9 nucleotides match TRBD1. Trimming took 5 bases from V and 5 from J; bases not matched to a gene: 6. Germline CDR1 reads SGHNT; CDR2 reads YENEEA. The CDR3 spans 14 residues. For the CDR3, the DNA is TGTGCCAGCAGCCCAGCGGGGACAGGGTATGGCTACACCTTC. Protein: CASSPAGTGYGYTF.

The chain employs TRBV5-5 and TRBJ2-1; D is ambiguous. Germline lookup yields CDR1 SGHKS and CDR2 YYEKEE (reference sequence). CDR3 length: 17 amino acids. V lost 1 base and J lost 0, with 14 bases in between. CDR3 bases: TGTGCCAGCAGCTTGAGCGTTTCGACTGCCTCCTACAATGAGCAGTTCTTC. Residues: CASSLSVSTASYNEQFF.

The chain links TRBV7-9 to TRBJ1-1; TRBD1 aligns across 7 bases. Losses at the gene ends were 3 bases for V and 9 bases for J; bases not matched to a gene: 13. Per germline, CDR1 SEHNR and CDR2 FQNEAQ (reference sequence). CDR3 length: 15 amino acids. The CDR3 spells CASSLYTDRSVQAFF. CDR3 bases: TGTGCCAGCAGCTTGTATACGGACAGGTCGGTACAAGCTTTCTTT.

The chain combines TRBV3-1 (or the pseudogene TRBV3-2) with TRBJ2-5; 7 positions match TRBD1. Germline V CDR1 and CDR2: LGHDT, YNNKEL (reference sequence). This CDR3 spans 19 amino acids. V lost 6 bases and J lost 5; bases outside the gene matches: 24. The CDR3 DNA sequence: TGTGCCAGCAGGCCAAGAAGGGGTGAACCGGGACAGCAATCCGAGACCCAGTACTTC. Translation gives CASRPRRGEPGQQSETQYF.